This paragraph covers one TCR beta chain sequence. One end of the junction fails to match germline, which may point to a read error. The data stem from a study of blood T cell repertoires in COVID-19. The overall study: Spain, Italy and the United States supplied samples that represented acute and convalescent COVID-19.

Assay used: immunoSEQ multiplex PCR; TCRdb lists only in-frame clones, some missing. The sample includes around 64,000 clones, roughly 70% of them seen just once. CDR3 length: 14 amino acids. Germline values: CDR1 SGHVS, CDR2 FQNEAQ. This TCR derives from a woman aged 55 to 70 who had been exposed to COVID-19. This rearrangement joins TRBV7-8 to TRBJ2-5; 10 bases fit TRBD2. The source material was PBMCs or T cells enriched from blood (not recorded which). In DNA form, the CDR3 reads TGTGCCAGCAGACCTAGCGGGAGACAAGAGGCCCAGTACTTC. It is translated as CASRPSGRQEAQYF.